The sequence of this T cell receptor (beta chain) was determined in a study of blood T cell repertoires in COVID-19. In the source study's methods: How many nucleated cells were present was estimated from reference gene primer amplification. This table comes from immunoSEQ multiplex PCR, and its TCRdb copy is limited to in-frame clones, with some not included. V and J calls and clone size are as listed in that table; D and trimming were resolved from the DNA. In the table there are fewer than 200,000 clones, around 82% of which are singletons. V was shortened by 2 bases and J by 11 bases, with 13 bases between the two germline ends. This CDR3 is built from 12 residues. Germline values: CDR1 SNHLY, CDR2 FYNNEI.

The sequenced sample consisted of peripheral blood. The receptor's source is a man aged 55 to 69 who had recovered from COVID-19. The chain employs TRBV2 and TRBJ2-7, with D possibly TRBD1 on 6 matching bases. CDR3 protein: CASSETGPRKYF. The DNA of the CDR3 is TGTGCCAGCAGTGAAACAGGGCCTAGAAAGTACTTC.